This TCR beta chain was sequenced for a study of cytomegalovirus exposure and HLA in healthy donors. PCR employed 60 Vbeta and 13 Jbeta primers. Clones were sequenced by immunoSEQ multiplex PCR, and TCRdb holds only the in-frame ones, with some missing. The sample lists roughly 200,000 clones, around nine tenths occurring once. The germline CDR1 and CDR2 sequences are MGHRA and YSYEKL. This CDR3 is 14 amino acids long. Trimming cost V 3 bases and J 6 bases, with 14 bases left between them. Material for sequencing was PBMCs. The receptor was derived from a woman in her late teens or twenties in good health and CMV-seronegative. V and J are TRBV4-1 and TRBJ1-2, with D maybe TRBD1 (6 bases). The CDR3 sequence: CASSQSASGDGYTF. In DNA, the CDR3 is TGCGCCAGCAGCCAGTCAGCGTCAGGGGATGGCTACACCTTC.